The next 24 T cell receptor beta chains were all read from a single sample in a study of cytomegalovirus exposure and HLA in healthy donors. The PCR was carried out with 60 Vbeta primers and 13 Jbeta primers. Data came from immunoSEQ multiplex PCR; TCRdb stores just in-frame clones and leaves some out. The sample contains around 140,000 clones, over 70% of which appear only once. Sequencing was done on a sample of PBMCs. The receptors come from a woman aged 40-49 years in good health and CMV-seronegative.

This clone came up a few times. The J gene is TRBJ1-3, the V gene TRBV5-1; TRBD1 might be the D (6 bases). The CDR3 loop spans 18 amino acids. V gave up 4 bases and J gave up 4 bases, with 24 bases separating them. CDR1 is SGHRS, CDR2 YFSETQ, per germline. The CDR3 loop reads CASSISLLDRSGGNTIYF. The CDR3 region has the DNA TGCGCCAGCAGCATCTCTCTACTAGACAGGAGTGGGGGAAACACCATATATTTT.

This clone was counted once. V usage is TRBV6-7 and J usage is TRBJ2-1; TRBD1 agrees at 7 bases. TRBV6-7 is recorded as an ORF, its role being uncertain. The CDR3 loop spans 13 amino acids. V dropped 5 bases and J dropped 5; count of bases not matched to a gene: 3. DNA of the CDR3: TGTGCCAGCAGTACCGGGACAGACAATGAGCAGTTCTTC. Its translation: CASSTGTDNEQFF.

The chain recombines TRBV6-1 with TRBJ1-2; TRBD1 matches 7 bases. The CDR3 is 14 residues long. V dropped 8 bases and J dropped 0; count of bases not matched to a gene: 6. CDR1 and CDR2 (germline): MNHNS, SASEGT. The CDR3 DNA sequence: TGTGCCAGCTACAGACAGGGATCTAACTATGGCTACACCTTC. Amino acid sequence: CASYRQGSNYGYTF.

The chain uses TRBV6-5 and TRBJ2-7; 10 bases are a match to TRBD1. There are 14 residues in the CDR3. Germline CDR1 and CDR2: MNHEY and SVGAGI. V trimming: 5 bases; J trimming: 4 bases; junction bases outside the gene matches: 5. The CDR3 loop reads CASSQTGGRYEQYF. In DNA form, the CDR3 reads TGTGCCAGCAGTCAGACAGGGGGCAGGTACGAGCAGTACTTC.

This chain joins TRBV27 and TRBJ2-6; no reliable D call. This CDR3 spans 14 amino acids. Trimming took 3 bases from V and 3 from J, leaving 6 bases between them. The germline CDR1 and CDR2 sequences are MNHEY and SMNVEV (reference sequence). In DNA form, the CDR3 reads TGTGCCAGCAGTTTCGGGTTTGGGGCCAACGTCCTGACTTTC. It is translated as CASSFGFGANVLTF.

The V gene is TRBV6-1, the J gene TRBJ1-5; weak D call: TRBD1 (6 bases). The CDR3 consists of 14 residues. The V gene's germline CDR1 is MNHNS and CDR2 SASEGT. Trimming removed 7 bases at V and 10 bases at J, with 20 bases between. The CDR3 bases are TGTGCCAGCAATCCGGGGACACCTTCTTGCCCCCAGCATTTT. This codes for CASNPGTPSCPQHF.

This rearrangement joins TRBV7-9 to TRBJ2-2; 11 bases fit TRBD2. V shed 6 bases and J 2 bases; nucleotides not matched to a gene: 8. Germline CDR1 is SEHNR and CDR2 is FQNEAQ (reference sequence). The CDR3 spans 17 residues. Written as DNA, the CDR3 is TGTGCCAGCAGAATACTAGCGGGGGCCGCTAACACCGGGGAGCTGTTTTTT. It encodes CASRILAGAANTGELFF.

The J gene is TRBJ1-5, the V gene TRBV30; tentative D call: TRBD1 (5 bases). Trimming stripped 1 base from V and 4 bases from J, with 14 bases between. Germline V gene data show CDR1 as GTSNPN and CDR2 as SVGIG (reference sequence). The length of the CDR3 is 15 residues. The CDR3 spells CAWSATDLSNQPQHF. The CDR3 coding sequence is TGTGCCTGGAGTGCGACAGACTTAAGTAATCAGCCCCAGCATTTT.

V gene TRBV18 combines with J gene TRBJ2-2, with 9 bases identical to TRBD2. The germline gives CDR1 KGHSH, CDR2 LQKENI. Trimming cost V 0 bases and J 3 bases; bases outside gene matches: 2. CDR3 size: 16 residues. In DNA form, the CDR3 reads TGTGCCAGCTCACCACCGACTAGCGGAGACACCGGGGAGCTGTTTTTT. Its translation: CASSPPTSGDTGELFF.

A few counts support this clone. The V gene is TRBV6-6, the J gene TRBJ2-7, with D possibly being TRBD1 (6 bases). CDR3 length: 14 residues. Trimming shortened V by 2 bases and J by 2 bases, and 10 bases separated the two germline ends. Germline V CDR1 and CDR2: MNHNY, SVGAGI (reference sequence). The CDR3 nucleotides read TGTGCCAGCAGTTACAACAGGGAACCCTACGAGCAGTACTTC. It specifies CASSYNREPYEQYF.

This chain joins TRBV6-6 and TRBJ2-5; D possibly corresponds to TRBD1 (6 bases). This CDR3 comprises 13 residues. Per the germline V gene, CDR1 is MNHNY and CDR2 is SVGAGI (reference sequence). The V gene lost 2 bases and the J gene lost 3 bases, with 7 bases spanning the gap. DNA of the CDR3: TGTGCCAGCAGTTACGGGGGCGAAGAGACCCAGTACTTC. Protein: CASSYGGEETQYF.

The rearrangement links TRBV5-5 to TRBJ2-7; D unclear. The CDR3 has 13 amino acids. Between the trimmed V and J ends, which lost 0 bases and 2 bases, there was a span of 6 bases. Germline lookup yields CDR1 SGHKS and CDR2 YYEKEE (reference sequence). The CDR3 coding sequence is TGTGCCAGCAGCTTGGAACAGACCTACGAGCAGTACTTC. This gives the protein CASSLEQTYEQYF.

The chain links TRBV19 to TRBJ1-6, with no clear D. The CDR3 loop spans 13 amino acids. The germline V gene encodes CDR1 LNHDA and CDR2 SQIVND (reference sequence). The V end lost 5 bases, the J end lost 7 bases, and 9 bases lay between the germline ends. The CDR3 loop reads CASSPGRNSPLHF. The CDR3 DNA reads TGTGCCAGTAGTCCAGGCAGGAATTCACCCCTCCACTTT.

This clone was found many times. The chain links TRBV6-5 to TRBJ1-5; D not resolved. The CDR3 is 14 residues long. Deletions cut 8 bases from V and 1 base from J, with 12 bases between. The germline gives CDR1 MNHEY, CDR2 SVGAGI. The CDR3, as DNA: TGTGCCAGCCGTCATTCAGGAAGCAATCAGCCCCAGCATTTT. The encoded protein is CASRHSGSNQPQHF.

This chain links TRBV6-1 with TRBJ1-2, with 11 bases fitting TRBD1. With 3 bases clipped from V and 4 bases from J, the junction kept 7 bases outside the gene matches. CDR1 is MNHNS, CDR2 SASEGT, per germline. This CDR3 has 16 amino acids. This CDR3 reads CASSEPGQGVVYGYTF. DNA of the CDR3: TGTGCCAGCAGTGAGCCGGGACAGGGGGTAGTCTATGGCTACACCTTC.

The gene calls are TRBV4-3 and TRBJ1-3; 7 bases agree with TRBD1. Germline V gene sequence: CDR1 LGHNA, CDR2 YSLEER. The CDR3 runs 15 residues. Trimming cost V 3 bases and J 4 bases; bases outside gene matches: 6. CDR3 sequence: CASSHPQGSGNTIYF. In DNA form, the CDR3 reads TGCGCCAGCAGCCATCCACAGGGGTCGGGAAACACCATATATTTT.

V gene TRBV7-8 combines with J gene TRBJ1-1; tentatively, D is TRBD1 (6 bases). The V gene lost 1 base and the J gene lost 2 bases, with 14 bases spanning the gap. Germline V CDR1 and CDR2: SGHVS, FQNEAQ. The CDR3 spans 16 residues. The CDR3 DNA sequence: TGTGCCAGCAGCTTAGTTGACAGGATAGAAAACACTGAAGCTTTCTTT. Amino acids: CASSLVDRIENTEAFF. The whole variable domain, filled in from reference TRBV7-8 and TRBJ1-1, reads GAGVSQSPRYKVAKRGQDVALRCDPISGHVSLFWYQQALGQGPEFLTYFQNEAQLDKSGLPSDRFFAERPEGSVSTLKIQRTQQEDSAVYLCASSLVDRIENTEAFFGQGTRLTVV.

The rearrangement joins TRBV28 to TRBJ1-1; TRBD1 matches at 11 bases. The germline gives CDR1 MDHEN, CDR2 SYDVKM. The CDR3 sequence is 18 residues long. With 6 bases clipped from V and 4 bases from J, the junction kept 16 bases outside the gene matches. DNA for the CDR3: TGTGCCAGCAGGAAGGGACAGGGGGGAATCAACCGGGGCACTGAAGCTTTCTTT. This codes for CASRKGQGGINRGTEAFF. Combining the CDR3 with reference TRBV28 and TRBJ1-1 gives the whole variable domain DVKVTQSSRYLVKRTGEKVFLECVQDMDHENMFWYRQDPGLGLRLIYFSYDVKMKEKGDIPEGYSVSREKKERFSLILESASTNQTSMYLCASRKGQGGINRGTEAFFGQGTRLTVV.

The genes are TRBV2 and TRBJ2-2, with 10 bases aligning to TRBD1. The CDR3 has 14 residues. V shed 6 bases, J shed 4 bases, and the junction held 2 bases outside the gene matches. Germline-derived CDR1 and CDR2 are SNHLY and FYNNEI. The CDR3 nucleotides read TGTGCCAGCAGGGGACAGGGGATCACCGGGGAGCTGTTTTTT. It codes for CASRGQGITGELFF. The variable domain in full, with the rest retrieved from reference TRBV2 and TRBJ2-2, is EPEVTQTPSHQVTQMGQEVILRCVPISNHLYFYWYRQILGQKVEFLVSFYNNEISEKSEIFDDQFSVERPDGSNFTLKIRSTKLEDSAMYFCASRGQGITGELFFGEGSRLTVL.

This chain joins TRBV28 and TRBJ2-5; D is undetermined. V was shortened by 7 bases and J by 4 bases, with 13 bases between the two germline ends. Germline CDR1 is MDHEN and CDR2 is SYDVKM. The CDR3 runs 13 residues. CDR3 DNA sequence: TGTGCCAGCACCCCTCTTCCCAGAGAGACCCAGTACTTC. Amino acids: CASTPLPRETQYF.

This chain uses TRBV6-5 with TRBJ2-5; TRBD2 aligns across 7 bases. This CDR3 is built from 15 residues. J gave up 1 base and V 8 bases, and 10 bases lay outside the gene matches. The germline gives CDR1 MNHEY, CDR2 SVGAGI. The CDR3 DNA reads TGTGCCAGCCGGACCTGGGGGGGGACCCAAGAGACCCAGTACTTC. Encoded protein: CASRTWGGTQETQYF.

The rearrangement uses TRBV6-1 and TRBJ2-7; TRBD2 aligns across 11 bases. The ends lost 5 bases at V and 3 bases at J; junction bases unmatched: 6. The CDR3 covers 15 residues. The germline V gene has CDR1 MNHNS and CDR2 SASEGT. The chain's CDR3 is CASSKASGGLYEQYF. The CDR3 nucleotides are TGTGCCAGCAGTAAGGCTAGCGGGGGGCTCTACGAGCAGTACTTC.

The gene calls are TRBV7-2 and TRBJ2-5, with D maybe TRBD1 (5 bases). Germline lookup yields CDR1 SGHTA and CDR2 FQGNSA. This CDR3 contains 15 residues. The V end lost 2 bases, the J end lost 4 bases, and 14 bases lay between the germline ends. The CDR3 reads CASSLLFGRAETQYF. As DNA, the CDR3 is TGTGCCAGCAGCTTATTATTCGGCAGGGCAGAGACCCAGTACTTC.

The V call is TRBV5-6, the J call TRBJ1-4; D ambiguous. Germline V gene lookup returns CDR1 SGHDT and CDR2 YYEEEE. Trimming removed 1 base at V and 2 bases at J, with 9 bases between. The CDR3 loop spans 15 amino acids. The CDR3 loop reads CASSLRSRTNEKLFF. Here the CDR3 DNA reads TGTGCCAGCAGCTTGCGGAGTCGGACTAATGAAAAACTGTTTTTT.